This is a list of T cell receptor beta chains from one sample in a study of beta chain features in type 1 diabetes. Assay: immunoSEQ multiplex PCR; the TCRdb copy retains only in-frame clones and omits some. The sample carries a few hundred thousand clones, 30% recorded once. Source material: naive CD4+ T cells from blood. These TCRs come from a man aged 18-30 years in good health. Both conserved end residues are trimmed from each CDR3. Fields, in order: CDR3 protein, J gene, V gene.

CDR3 protein: ASSPGQGAGHEAF; J gene: TRBJ1-1; V gene: TRBV5-1
CDR3 protein: ASSKARGEAPGSYEQY; J gene: TRBJ2-7; V gene: TRBV21-1
CDR3 protein: ASSKRTGPPNEQF; J gene: TRBJ2-1; V gene: TRBV4-3
CDR3 protein: ASSRLARNTGELF; J gene: TRBJ2-2; V gene: TRBV7-9
CDR3 protein: ATIGGDPSYNEQF; J gene: TRBJ2-1; V gene: TRBV28
CDR3 protein: AWRRRGQETQY; J gene: TRBJ2-5; V gene: TRBV30
CDR3 protein: ASSQGARTQETQY; J gene: TRBJ2-5; V gene: TRBV4-2
CDR3 protein: ASSLRTGELF; J gene: TRBJ2-2; V gene: TRBV28
CDR3 protein: AWSGGTGGLNAF; J gene: TRBJ1-1; V gene: TRBV30
CDR3 protein: AWALGGIDGELF; J gene: TRBJ2-2; V gene: TRBV30
CDR3 protein: AWSVGRVTGELF; J gene: TRBJ2-2; V gene: TRBV30
CDR3 protein: ASTLGLALYNEQF; J gene: TRBJ2-1; V gene: TRBV7-8
CDR3 protein: ASSDGGPYEQY; J gene: TRBJ2-7; V gene: TRBV18
CDR3 protein: SAGTNYGYT; J gene: TRBJ1-2; V gene: TRBV20-1
CDR3 protein: AWSPGQRTGGNTIY; J gene: TRBJ1-3; V gene: TRBV30
CDR3 protein: ASSPRQGSNQPQH; J gene: TRBJ1-5; V gene: TRBV5-4
CDR3 protein: ASSFRGPTQY; J gene: TRBJ2-5; V gene: TRBV7-9
CDR3 protein: ASSLLAGVTGELF; J gene: TRBJ2-2; V gene: TRBV27
CDR3 protein: SVGGTGSSNTEAF; J gene: TRBJ1-1; V gene: TRBV29-1
CDR3 protein: ASSLRRGDTDTQY; J gene: TRBJ2-3; V gene: TRBV7-3
CDR3 protein: ASNEGTLTDTQY; J gene: TRBJ2-3; V gene: TRBV6-6
CDR3 protein: ASSQDIRRNEKLF; J gene: TRBJ1-4; V gene: TRBV4-1
CDR3 protein: ASSQNRDASRDEQY; J gene: TRBJ2-7; V gene: TRBV4-1
CDR3 protein: ASSPLKGEWRTDTQY; J gene: TRBJ2-3; V gene: TRBV4-2
CDR3 protein: AWSVQTGLAYGYT; J gene: TRBJ1-2; V gene: TRBV30
CDR3 protein: AWSRGDSNQPQH; J gene: TRBJ1-5; V gene: TRBV30
CDR3 protein: ASSSTGTAYEQY; J gene: TRBJ2-7; V gene: TRBV7-9
CDR3 protein: ATSRDIRQPQH; J gene: TRBJ1-5; V gene: TRBV15
CDR3 protein: AWSVGLAAQQF; J gene: TRBJ2-1; V gene: TRBV30
CDR3 protein: ASSISGTSEETQY; J gene: TRBJ2-5; V gene: TRBV5-1
CDR3 protein: ASSTTPGANVLT; J gene: TRBJ2-6; V gene: TRBV11-2
CDR3 protein: ASSLGYDDTGELF; J gene: TRBJ2-2; V gene: TRBV5-1
CDR3 protein: ASSLLRGSDEQF; J gene: TRBJ2-1; V gene: TRBV7-6
CDR3 protein: ASRRGATDTQY; J gene: TRBJ2-3; V gene: TRBV6-6
CDR3 protein: ASRRGQGSNQPQH; J gene: TRBJ1-5; V gene: TRBV28
CDR3 protein: ASSSGTNNEQF; J gene: TRBJ2-1; V gene: TRBV7-3
CDR3 protein: ASSPIQGSDEQY; J gene: TRBJ2-7; V gene: TRBV5-6
CDR3 protein: ASQQDRGRDEQF; J gene: TRBJ2-1; V gene: TRBV11-1
CDR3 protein: ASLDTGAYEQY; J gene: TRBJ2-7; V gene: TRBV28
CDR3 protein: ASSFAGYNEQF; J gene: TRBJ2-1; V gene: TRBV5-1
CDR3 protein: ASSSRPVVSDTQY; J gene: TRBJ2-3; V gene: TRBV4-1
CDR3 protein: SAREYNEQF; J gene: TRBJ2-1; V gene: TRBV20-1
CDR3 protein: ASSETRDSPNYGYT; J gene: TRBJ1-2; V gene: TRBV2
CDR3 protein: ASSGRAANEQF; J gene: TRBJ2-1; V gene: TRBV7-8
CDR3 protein: AWRQGPHIQY; J gene: TRBJ2-4; V gene: TRBV30
CDR3 protein: ASSQDPPGQGRTGELF; J gene: TRBJ2-2; V gene: TRBV4-3
CDR3 protein: ASSTPTGVTYNEQF; J gene: TRBJ2-1; V gene: TRBV6-6
CDR3 protein: SVEGQGFNTEAF; J gene: TRBJ1-1; V gene: TRBV29-1
CDR3 protein: ASGPTGVQEKLF; J gene: TRBJ1-4; V gene: TRBV12-5
CDR3 protein: AWNRDPSTDTQY; J gene: TRBJ2-3; V gene: TRBV30
CDR3 protein: ASSQGQGVNQPQH; J gene: TRBJ1-5; V gene: TRBV4-1
CDR3 protein: ASSPRGALDSGANVLT; J gene: TRBJ2-6; V gene: TRBV7-8
CDR3 protein: ASSLGPGVCTGELF; J gene: TRBJ2-2; V gene: TRBV23-1
CDR3 protein: ASSLALGVGYEQY; J gene: TRBJ2-7; V gene: TRBV7-2
CDR3 protein: ASMTISYSNQPQH; J gene: TRBJ1-5; V gene: TRBV27